A selection of T cell receptor beta chains follows, all from one sample in a study of OX40 agonist ivuxolimab in advanced cancers. Here immunoSEQ multiplex PCR was the method, and the copy in TCRdb shows in-frame clones only, minus some. The sample includes about 61,000 clones, around 90% of them seen just once. The specimen comprised CD4+ or CD8+ T cells sorted from blood, sampled in a trial of the OX40 agonist ivuxolimab. These receptors were obtained from an adult with an advanced solid tumor such as melanoma, head and neck, liver or kidney cancer. The CDR3 runs from the conserved cysteine through the conserved F or W. A D gene is named only where the DNA matches it firmly. Clone size is given for some rows only: seen once, a few or many times, or a class if the clone is expanded.

-	-	TRBV11-3	TRBJ2-6	CASSLGFPDRSSGANVLTF	TGTGCCAGCAGCTTAGGATTCCCCGACAGATCCTCTGGGGCCAACGTCCTGACTTTC
-	-	TRBV5-1	TRBJ2-6	CASSRDVVVDGANVLTF	TGCGCCAGCAGCCGAGACGTGGTTGTGGACGGGGCCAACGTCCTGACTTTC
-	-	TRBV25-1	TRBJ2-3	CASSEYRGSATDTQYF	TGTGCCAGCAGTGAATATAGGGGTTCAGCCACAGATACGCAGTATTTT
-	TRBD1	TRBV7-2	TRBJ2-5	CASSIRQGPQETQYF	TGTGCCAGCAGCATCAGACAGGGGCCCCAAGAGACCCAGTACTTC
-	-	TRBV19	TRBJ1-2	CASSRDTGYYGYTF	TGTGCCAGTAGTAGAGACACAGGGTACTATGGCTACACCTTC
-	-	TRBV6-5	TRBJ1-1	CASSYSDSRSEAFF	TGTGCCAGCAGTTACTCCGACTCGAGGTCTGAAGCTTTCTTT
-	TRBD1	TRBV10-3	TRBJ2-2	CAISRQGDTGELFF	TGTGCCATCAGTAGACAGGGAGACACCGGGGAGCTGTTTTTT
-	-	TRBV28	TRBJ2-5	CASAPGTETQYF	TGTGCCAGCGCTCCAGGGACGGAGACCCAGTACTTC
-	-	TRBV28	TRBJ1-5	CASSFGGTGNQPQHF	TGTGCCAGCAGTTTCGGGGGGACGGGCAATCAGCCCCAGCATTTT
-	-	TRBV6-5	TRBJ1-1	CASSRENTEAFF	TGTGCCAGCAGTCGAGAGAACACTGAAGCTTTCTTT
-	-	TRBV7-8	TRBJ2-7	CASSLVGRGYEQYF	TGTGCCAGCAGCTTAGTAGGTAGGGGGTACGAGCAGTACTTC
once	-	TRBV28	TRBJ2-1	CATLRYRSYNEQFF	TGTGCCACCCTCCGATATAGGTCCTACAATGAGCAGTTCTTC
once	-	TRBV19	TRBJ1-2	CASSISPGAVDYGYTF	TGTGCCAGTAGTATATCCCCAGGGGCGGTCGACTATGGCTACACCTTC
-	TRBD1	TRBV28	TRBJ1-2	CASNTFPGQGNYGYTF	TGTGCCAGTAACACTTTTCCGGGACAGGGTAACTATGGCTACACCTTC
-	TRBD1	TRBV5-6	TRBJ1-6	CASSGDRGGNSPLHF	TGTGCCAGCAGCGGGGACAGGGGCGGTAATTCACCCCTCCACTTT
-	-	TRBV6-1	TRBJ2-5	CASDVSHGSETQYF	TGTGCCAGCGACGTCAGCCACGGGAGCGAGACCCAGTACTTC
few	TRBD1	TRBV6-6	TRBJ1-1	CASSYITGTVEAFF	TGTGCCAGCAGTTACATCACCGGGACAGTTGAAGCTTTCTTT
-	-	TRBV10-3	TRBJ1-6	CAISDWQGGSYNSPLHF	TGTGCCATCAGTGATTGGCAGGGTGGCTCCTATAATTCACCCCTCCACTTT
-	-	TRBV30	TRBJ1-2	CAWSVGSANYGYTF	TGTGCCTGGAGTGTGGGCAGCGCTAACTATGGCTACACCTTC
-	TRBD1	TRBV4-2	TRBJ2-3	CASSHTFTGAPSTDTQYF	TGTGCCAGCAGCCATACCTTTACAGGGGCCCCCAGCACAGATACGCAGTATTTT
-	TRBD1	TRBV5-1	TRBJ1-6	CASSRDSLNSPLHF	TGCGCCAGCAGCCGGGACAGCCTTAATTCACCCCTCCACTTT
-	TRBD1	TRBV29-1	TRBJ2-4	CSGITGQGADIQYF	TGCAGCGGGATTACGGGACAGGGGGCAGACATTCAGTACTTC
-	-	TRBV5-1	TRBJ1-1	CASSPTLGGGGPEAFF	TGCGCCAGCAGCCCCACTCTCGGGGGGGGCGGCCCTGAAGCTTTCTTT
once	-	TRBV9	TRBJ2-3	CASSVGTTTDTQYF	TGTGCCAGCAGCGTAGGTACTACCACAGATACGCAGTATTTT
-	-	TRBV10-3	TRBJ1-2	CAISESTIGGNYGYTF	TGTGCCATCAGTGAGTCGACGATAGGGGGGAACTATGGCTACACCTTC
-	-	TRBV28	TRBJ2-7	CASSLAAYYEQYF	TGTGCCAGCAGTTTAGCGGCCTACTACGAGCAGTACTTC
-	-	TRBV7-2	TRBJ1-3	CASSLAPALSGNTIYF	TGTGCCAGCAGCTTAGCGCCGGCCCTCTCTGGAAACACCATATATTTT
-	-	TRBV14	TRBJ2-1	CASSQTTREQFF	TGTGCCAGCAGCCAAACAACCCGGGAGCAGTTCTTC
-	-	TRBV14	TRBJ1-3	CASSPVGLHSGNTIYF	TGTGCCAGCAGCCCCGTAGGATTGCACTCTGGAAACACCATATATTTT
-	-	TRBV7-5	TRBJ1-5	CVRSLAFVGHTFNQPQHF	TGTGTCAGAAGCTTAGCATTTGTGGGACACACGTTCAATCAGCCCCAGCATTTT
-	-	TRBV25-1	TRBJ2-2	CASNPRGANTGELFF	TGTGCCAGCAATCCTAGGGGGGCGAACACCGGGGAGCTGTTTTTT
-	TRBD1	TRBV5-4	TRBJ1-1	CASSLGEQGTLNTEAFF	TGTGCCAGCAGCTTGGGGGAACAGGGGACCCTGAACACTGAAGCTTTCTTT
-	-	TRBV2	TRBJ1-2	CASSDKGRQGLANYGYTF	TGTGCCAGCAGTGATAAAGGACGTCAGGGGTTAGCTAACTATGGCTACACCTTC
-	-	TRBV19	TRBJ2-2	CASRGRKANTGELFF	TGTGCCAGTAGGGGGCGAAAGGCAAACACCGGGGAGCTGTTTTTT
-	TRBD2	TRBV7-2	TRBJ2-1	CASSQAAGTSGSDEQFF	TGTGCCAGCAGCCAAGCAGCCGGGACTAGCGGGAGTGATGAGCAGTTCTTC
-	TRBD1	TRBV5-1	TRBJ1-2	CASSYTGGAGYTF	TGCGCCAGCAGCTATACAGGGGGCGCTGGCTACACCTTC
-	TRBD1	TRBV7-9	TRBJ1-6	CASSQLDSGQATGTLHF	TGTGCCAGCAGCCAACTCGATTCGGGACAGGCCACGGGGACCCTCCACTTT
-	TRBD1	TRBV5-8	TRBJ2-3	CASSLVGQGTDTQYF	TGTGCCAGCAGCTTGGTGGGACAGGGCACAGATACGCAGTATTTT
-	-	TRBV7-9	TRBJ1-1	CASSRSTGYGGNTEAFF	TGTGCCAGCAGCCGTTCAACAGGGTATGGGGGGAACACTGAAGCTTTCTTT
-	TRBD1	TRBV5-1	TRBJ1-4	CASSLYPGQGNEKLFF	TGCGCCAGCAGCTTGTATCCAGGACAGGGGAATGAAAAACTGTTTTTT
-	-	TRBV18	TRBJ2-2	CASSLSTGELFF	TGTGCCAGCTCACTTAGCACCGGGGAGCTGTTTTTT